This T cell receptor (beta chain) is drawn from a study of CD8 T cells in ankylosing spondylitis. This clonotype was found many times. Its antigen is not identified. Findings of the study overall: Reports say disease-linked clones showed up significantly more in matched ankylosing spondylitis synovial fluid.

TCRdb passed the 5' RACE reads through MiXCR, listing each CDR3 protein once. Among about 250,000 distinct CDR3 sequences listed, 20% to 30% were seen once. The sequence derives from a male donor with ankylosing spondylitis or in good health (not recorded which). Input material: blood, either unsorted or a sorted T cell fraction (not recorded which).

CDR3 loop: CAWSGGQGQPQHF. CDR3 DNA: TGTGCCTGGAGTGGGGGACAGGGCCAGCCCCAGCATTTT. The chain employs TRBV30 and TRBJ1-5, with 9 bases fitting TRBD1. With 1 base clipped from V and 7 bases from J, the junction kept 2 bases outside the gene matches. This CDR3 comprises 13 residues. Germline loops: CDR1 GTSNPN, CDR2 SVGIG (reference sequence).